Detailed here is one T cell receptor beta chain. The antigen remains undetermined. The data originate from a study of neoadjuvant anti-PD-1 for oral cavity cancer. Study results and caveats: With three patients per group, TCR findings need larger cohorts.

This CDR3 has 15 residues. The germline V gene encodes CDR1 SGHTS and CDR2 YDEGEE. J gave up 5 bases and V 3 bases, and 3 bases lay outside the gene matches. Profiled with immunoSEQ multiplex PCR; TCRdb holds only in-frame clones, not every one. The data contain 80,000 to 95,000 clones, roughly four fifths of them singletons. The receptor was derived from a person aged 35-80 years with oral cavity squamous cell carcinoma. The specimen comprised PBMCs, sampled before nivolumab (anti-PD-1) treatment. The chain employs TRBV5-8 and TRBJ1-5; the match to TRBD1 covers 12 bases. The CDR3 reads CASSYGTGGYQPQHF. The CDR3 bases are TGTGCCAGCAGCTACGGGACAGGGGGCTATCAGCCCCAGCATTTT.